One sample yielded the 17 T cell receptor beta chains listed below, sequenced in a study of blood T cell repertoires in COVID-19. Assay: immunoSEQ multiplex PCR; the TCRdb copy retains only in-frame clones and omits some. The table shows around 130,000 clones, with around 89% occurring only once. The specimen was peripheral blood. All receptors come from a human donor with COVID-19, enrolled during active disease. The donor label of this sample is uncertain.

This chain uses TRBV7-2 with TRBJ2-5; tentative D call: TRBD2 (7 bases). Germline CDR1 and CDR2: SGHTA and FQGNSA. The CDR3 runs 16 residues. V was cut by 4 bases and J by 4 bases, with 19 bases left in between. This chain's CDR3 is CASSSSGIGGPETQYF. DNA of the CDR3: TGTGCCAGCAGCTCCTCGGGGATCGGGGGGCCAGAGACCCAGTACTTC.

The chain has TRBV5-5 and TRBJ1-5; TRBD1 agrees at 7 bases. CDR3 length equals 15 residues. The V segment lost 2 bases and the J segment 3 bases; nucleotides outside the gene matches: 5. Per the germline V gene, CDR1 is SGHKS and CDR2 is YYEKEE (reference sequence). For the CDR3, the DNA is TGTGCCAGCAGCTTACTGGACAGGTACAATCAGCCCCAGCATTTT. Protein sequence: CASSLLDRYNQPQHF. The full variable domain, completed using reference TRBV5-5 and TRBJ1-5, is DAGVTQSPTHLIKTRGQQVTLRCSPISGHKSVSWYQQVLGQGPQFIFQYYEKEERGRGNFPDRFSARQFPNYSSELNVNALLLGDSALYLCASSLLDRYNQPQHFGDGTRLSIL.

The genes are TRBV7-6 and TRBJ1-1; TRBD1 agrees at 10 bases. The length of the CDR3 is 17 residues. Germline V lookup: CDR1 SGHVS, CDR2 FNYEAQ. V shed 6 bases and J 3 bases; nucleotides not matched to a gene: 13. The CDR3 sequence: CASSPGRDRGVYTEAFF. CDR3 nucleotide sequence: TGTGCCAGCAGTCCCGGGCGGGACAGGGGAGTGTACACTGAAGCTTTCTTT.

The chain has TRBV7-9 and TRBJ2-7, with 7 bases matching TRBD1. The germline gives CDR1 SEHNR, CDR2 FQNEAQ (reference sequence). This CDR3 contains 14 residues. Losses at the gene ends were 2 bases for V and 6 bases for J; bases not matched to a gene: 7. CDR3 in amino acids: CASSLSAPGGEQYF. CDR3 in DNA: TGTGCCAGCAGCTTAAGTGCCCCAGGGGGCGAGCAGTACTTC.

The CDR3, as DNA: TGTGCCAGCAGCTTGCGAGAGACCCAGTACTTC. Its protein is CASSLRETQYF. The V call is TRBV5-4, the J call TRBJ2-5; no reliable D call. CDR1 is SGHNT, CDR2 YYREEE, per germline (reference sequence). V was pared by 1 base and J by 4 bases, with 2 bases between. This CDR3 contains 11 residues.

The table lists this clone with a count of one. V and J are TRBV18 and TRBJ2-7, with 9 bases matching TRBD1. V trimming: 6 bases; J trimming: 3 bases; junction bases outside the gene matches: 6. CDR3 size: 14 residues. Germline CDR1 reads KGHSH; CDR2 reads LQKENI. For the CDR3, the DNA is TGTGCCAGCTCTACTATGGGACAGGGCTACGAGCAGTACTTC. It is translated as CASSTMGQGYEQYF.

The genes are TRBV27 and TRBJ1-6, with D tentatively TRBD1 (5 bases). The germline V and J ends were trimmed by 6 bases and 7 bases, with 22 bases remaining between them. Germline V gene data show CDR1 as MNHEY and CDR2 as SMNVEV (reference sequence). The CDR3 runs 17 residues. The CDR3 coding sequence is TGTGCCAGCAGGAATAGAAAGGACACGAGACAGAATTCACCCCTCCACTTT. Protein sequence: CASRNRKDTRQNSPLHF.

The chain links TRBV18 to TRBJ1-5; D is ambiguous. The CDR3 consists of 14 residues. Germline loops: CDR1 KGHSH, CDR2 LQKENI. The V end was cut by 0 bases, the J end by 5 bases, with 8 bases between. The CDR3 protein is CASSPPPGDQPQHF. CDR3 in DNA: TGTGCCAGCTCACCACCCCCAGGCGATCAGCCCCAGCATTTT.

This sequence joins TRBV5-6 and TRBJ1-5, with 7 bases matching TRBD1. The CDR3 has 15 amino acids. J gave up 0 bases and V 4 bases, and 4 bases lay outside the gene matches. Germline-derived CDR1 and CDR2 are SGHDT and YYEEEE. CDR3 sequence reads: CASSATGNSNQPQHF. In DNA form, the CDR3 reads TGTGCCAGCAGCGCGACAGGGAATAGCAATCAGCCCCAGCATTTT. Complete variable domain (other parts from reference TRBV5-6 and TRBJ1-5): DAGVTQSPTHLIKTRGQQVTLRCSPKSGHDTVSWYQQALGQGPQFIFQYYEEEERQRGNFPDRFSGHQFPNYSSELNVNALLLGDSALYLCASSATGNSNQPQHFGDGTRLSIL.

This clone was counted once. The CDR3 loop reads CAIPQGMENGYTF. In DNA form, the CDR3 reads TGTGCCATCCCACAGGGAATGGAGAATGGCTACACCTTC. The chain links TRBV28 to TRBJ1-2; D may be TRBD1 (6 bases). Germline-derived CDR1 and CDR2 are MDHEN and SYDVKM. V lost 10 bases to trimming and J lost 6 bases, with 18 bases between them. The CDR3 is made up of 13 amino acids.

The CDR3 DNA is TGTGCCAGCAGCCTCCTCGGGGTAGGGCTAGCAACAGATACGCAGTATTTT. Its translation is CASSLLGVGLATDTQYF. The chain links TRBV7-3 to TRBJ2-3; D possibly corresponds to TRBD2 (5 bases). The CDR3 is 17 residues long. Germline values: CDR1 SGHTA, CDR2 FQGTGA. The ends were cut back, 5 bases at V and 3 bases at J, with 21 bases in the middle.

The chain employs TRBV29-1 and TRBJ2-5, with 8 bases that match TRBD1. CDR1 and CDR2 (germline): SQVTM, ANQGSEA. After removal of 4 bases from V and 4 bases from J, the junction contained 5 bases not matched to a gene. The CDR3 is 13 amino acids. The CDR3 nucleotides are TGCAGCGTTGCCCAGGGGGCGAGAGAGACCCAGTACTTC. Protein: CSVAQGARETQYF.

The V call is TRBV6-4, the J call TRBJ2-7; 8 positions agree with TRBD1. V was pared by 5 bases and J by 1 base, with 4 bases of the junction left unmatched. Germline CDR1 MRHNA, CDR2 SNTAGT. The CDR3 consists of 14 residues. DNA of the CDR3: TGTGCCAGCAGTAGGGACAGGTTTTCCTACGAGCAGTACTTC. This translates into CASSRDRFSYEQYF.

The chain links TRBV7-2 to TRBJ2-3; D not certain. Looked up from germline, CDR1 is SGHTA and CDR2 is FQGNSA. The CDR3 is 12 residues long. V shed 3 bases and J shed 6 bases, with 7 bases lying between them. CDR3 sequence reads: CASSFALDTQYF. CDR3 sequence (DNA): TGTGCCAGCAGCTTTGCGTTGGATACGCAGTATTTT.

This clone has more than one count but fewer than ten. The chain is built from TRBV6-5 and TRBJ2-1; possibly TRBD2 for D (6 bases). The length of the CDR3 is 11 residues. V was trimmed by 6 bases and J by 10 bases, leaving 10 bases between them. Germline V gives CDR1 MNHEY, CDR2 SVGAGI. This CDR3 is CASRLGGEQFF. The CDR3 DNA reads as TGTGCCAGCAGGCTTGGGGGGGAGCAGTTCTTC.

This chain uses TRBV4-1 with TRBJ2-5, with 9 bases identical to TRBD1. V dropped 4 bases and J dropped 5; count of bases not matched to a gene: 14. The CDR3 consists of 17 residues. CDR1 is MGHRA and CDR2 is YSYEKL in the germline V gene. This CDR3 reads CASSPEPGQGLGETQYF. The DNA of the CDR3 is TGCGCCAGCAGCCCCGAACCTGGACAGGGGCTGGGCGAGACCCAGTACTTC.

The chain has TRBV3-1 (or the pseudogene TRBV3-2) and TRBJ1-1, with 10 bases matching TRBD1. Germline trimming cut 4 bases from V and 6 bases from J; bases unmatched to any gene: 5. Germline V lookup: CDR1 LGHDT, CDR2 YNNKEL (reference sequence). This CDR3 is built from 14 residues. The CDR3 DNA is TGTGCCAGCAGCCTAGGACAGGGGGATGCTGAAGCTTTCTTT. It specifies CASSLGQGDAEAFF.